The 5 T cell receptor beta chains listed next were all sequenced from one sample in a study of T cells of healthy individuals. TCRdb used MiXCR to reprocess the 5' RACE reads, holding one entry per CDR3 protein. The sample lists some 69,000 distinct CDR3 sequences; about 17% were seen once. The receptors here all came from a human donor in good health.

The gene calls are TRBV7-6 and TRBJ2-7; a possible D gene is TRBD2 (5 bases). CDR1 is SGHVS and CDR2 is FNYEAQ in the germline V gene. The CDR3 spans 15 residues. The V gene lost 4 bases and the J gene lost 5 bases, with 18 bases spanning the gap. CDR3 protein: CASSSQRGGRDEQYF. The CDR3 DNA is TGTGCCAGCAGCTCCCAGCGCGGAGGACGCGACGAGCAGTACTTC. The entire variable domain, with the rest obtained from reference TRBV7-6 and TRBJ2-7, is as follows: GAGVSQSPRYKVTKRGQDVALRCDPISGHVSLYWYRQALGQGPEFLTYFNYEAQQDKSGLPNDRFSAERPEGSISTLTIQRTEQRDSAMYRCASSSQRGGRDEQYFGPGTRLTVT.

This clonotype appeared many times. The CDR3 here is CASSRGTVGVYF. DNA of the CDR3: TGTGCCAGCAGTCGCGGGACAGTCGGCGTTTACTTC. This chain uses TRBV6-2 or TRBV6-3 with TRBJ2-4, with D tentatively TRBD1 (7 bases). The germline gives CDR1 MNHEY, CDR2 SVGEGT. Trimming shortened V by 5 bases and J by 16 bases, and 18 bases separated the two germline ends. The CDR3 length is 12 residues.

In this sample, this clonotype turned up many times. DNA of the CDR3: TGTGCCAGCAGTGAATCGGGAGGAACCCCCTACGAGCAGTACTTC. Its translation: CASSESGGTPYEQYF. This sequence joins TRBV6-1 and TRBJ2-7, with TRBD2 matching 7 bases. The V gene end was trimmed by 2 bases and the J gene end by 2 bases; junction bases not matched to a gene: 6. The germline CDR1 and CDR2 sequences are MNHNS and SASEGT. The CDR3 consists of 15 residues.

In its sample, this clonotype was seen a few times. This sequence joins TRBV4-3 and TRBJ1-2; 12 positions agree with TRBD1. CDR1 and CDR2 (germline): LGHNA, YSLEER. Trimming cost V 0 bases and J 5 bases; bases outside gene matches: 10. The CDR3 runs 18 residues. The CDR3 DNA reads TGCGCCAGCAGCCAAGACCCCGGGACAGGGGGCTCTCCTTATGGCTACACCTTC. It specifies CASSQDPGTGGSPYGYTF.

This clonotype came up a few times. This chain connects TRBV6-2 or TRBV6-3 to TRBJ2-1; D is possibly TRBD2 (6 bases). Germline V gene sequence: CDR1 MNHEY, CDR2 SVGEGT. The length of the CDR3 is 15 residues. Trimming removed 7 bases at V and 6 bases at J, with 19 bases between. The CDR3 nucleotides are TGTGCCAGCACCTCTAGCGCAATCCAACCCAATGAGCAGTTCTTC. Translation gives CASTSSAIQPNEQFF.